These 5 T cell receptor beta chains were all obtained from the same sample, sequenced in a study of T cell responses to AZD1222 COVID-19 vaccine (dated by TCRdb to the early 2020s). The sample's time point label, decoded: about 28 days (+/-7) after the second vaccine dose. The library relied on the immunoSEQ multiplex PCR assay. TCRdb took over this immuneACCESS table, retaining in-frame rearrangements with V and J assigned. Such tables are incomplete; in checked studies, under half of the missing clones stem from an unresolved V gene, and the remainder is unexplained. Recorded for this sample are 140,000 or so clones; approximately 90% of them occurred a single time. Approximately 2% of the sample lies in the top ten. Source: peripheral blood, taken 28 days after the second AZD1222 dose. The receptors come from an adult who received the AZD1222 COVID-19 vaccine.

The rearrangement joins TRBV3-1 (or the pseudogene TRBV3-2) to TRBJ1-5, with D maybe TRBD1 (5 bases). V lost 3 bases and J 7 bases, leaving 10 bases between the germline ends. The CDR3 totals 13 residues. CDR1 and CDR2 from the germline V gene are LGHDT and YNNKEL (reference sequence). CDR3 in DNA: TGTGCCAGCAGCCAGAGCGAGGGGCAGCCCCAGCATTTT. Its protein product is CASSQSEGQPQHF.

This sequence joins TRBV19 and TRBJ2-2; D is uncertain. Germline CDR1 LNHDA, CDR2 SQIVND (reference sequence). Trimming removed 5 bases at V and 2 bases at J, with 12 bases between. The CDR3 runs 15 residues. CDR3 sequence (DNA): TGTGCCAGTAGTCTATCGCAACTCAACACCGGGGAGCTGTTTTTT. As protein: CASSLSQLNTGELFF. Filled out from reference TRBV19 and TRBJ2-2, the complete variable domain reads DGGITQSPKYLFRKEGQNVTLSCEQNLNHDAMYWYRQDPGQGLRLIYYSQIVNDFQKGDIAEGYSVSREKKESFPLTVTSAQKNPTAFYLCASSLSQLNTGELFFGEGSRLTVL.

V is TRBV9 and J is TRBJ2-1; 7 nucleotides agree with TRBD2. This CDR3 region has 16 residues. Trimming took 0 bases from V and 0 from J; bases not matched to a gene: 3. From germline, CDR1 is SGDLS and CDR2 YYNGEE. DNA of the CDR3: TGTGCCAGCAGCGTAGGGGCGGGAGTCTCCTACAATGAGCAGTTCTTC. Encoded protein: CASSVGAGVSYNEQFF.

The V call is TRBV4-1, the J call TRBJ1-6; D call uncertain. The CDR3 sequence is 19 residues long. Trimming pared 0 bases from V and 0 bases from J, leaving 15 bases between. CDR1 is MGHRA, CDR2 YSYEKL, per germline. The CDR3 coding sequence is TGCGCCAGCAGCCAAGATACGGAGATAGGAAGCTCCTATAATTCACCCCTCCACTTT. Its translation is CASSQDTEIGSSYNSPLHF.

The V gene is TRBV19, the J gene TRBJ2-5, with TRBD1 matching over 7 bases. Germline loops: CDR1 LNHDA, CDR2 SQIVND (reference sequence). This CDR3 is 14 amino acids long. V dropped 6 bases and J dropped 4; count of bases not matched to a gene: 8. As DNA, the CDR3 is TGTGCCAGTAGCAAAGAACAGGGGCTAGAGACCCAGTACTTC. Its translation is CASSKEQGLETQYF.